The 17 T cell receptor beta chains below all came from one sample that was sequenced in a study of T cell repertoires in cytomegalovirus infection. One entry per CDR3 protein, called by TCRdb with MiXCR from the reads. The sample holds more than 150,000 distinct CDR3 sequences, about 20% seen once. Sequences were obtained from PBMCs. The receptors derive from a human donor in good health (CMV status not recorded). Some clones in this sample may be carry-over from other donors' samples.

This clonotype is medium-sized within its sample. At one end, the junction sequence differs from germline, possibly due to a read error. The CDR3 loop is CASSFEEGLNYF. In nucleotides, the CDR3 is TGTGCCAGCAGCTTCGAAGAAGGCTTAAACTACTTT. The chain couples TRBV7-9 to TRBJ1-6; D is ambiguous. The CDR3 has 12 amino acids. CDR1 and CDR2 (germline): SEHNR, FQNEAQ (reference sequence). The full variable domain, with the rest looked up from reference TRBV7-9 and TRBJ1-6, is DTGVSQNPRHKITKRGQNVTFRCDPISEHNRLYWYRQTLGQGPEFLTYFQNEAQLEKSRLLSDRFSAERPKGSFSTLEIQRTEQGDSAMYLCASSFEEGLNYFGNGTRLTVT.

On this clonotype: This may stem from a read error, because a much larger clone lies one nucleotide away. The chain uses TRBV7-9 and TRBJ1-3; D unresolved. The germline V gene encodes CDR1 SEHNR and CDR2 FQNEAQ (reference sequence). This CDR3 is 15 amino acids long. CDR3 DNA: TGTGCCAGCAGCTTAGAGTTGAGCTCTAGAAACACCATATATTTT. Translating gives CASSLELSSRNTIYF.

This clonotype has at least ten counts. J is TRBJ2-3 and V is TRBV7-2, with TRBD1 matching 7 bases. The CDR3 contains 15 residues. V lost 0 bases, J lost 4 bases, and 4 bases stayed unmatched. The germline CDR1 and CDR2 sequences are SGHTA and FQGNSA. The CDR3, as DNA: TGTGCCAGCAGCTTAGCCAGGGGGAGCGCAGATACGCAGTATTTT. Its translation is CASSLARGSADTQYF. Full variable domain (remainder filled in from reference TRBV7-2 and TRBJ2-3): GAGVSQSPSNKVTEKGKDVELRCDPISGHTALYWYRQSLGQGLEFLIYFQGNSAPDKSGLPSDRFSAERTGGSVSTLTIQRTQQEDSAVYLCASSLARGSADTQYFGPGTRLTVL.

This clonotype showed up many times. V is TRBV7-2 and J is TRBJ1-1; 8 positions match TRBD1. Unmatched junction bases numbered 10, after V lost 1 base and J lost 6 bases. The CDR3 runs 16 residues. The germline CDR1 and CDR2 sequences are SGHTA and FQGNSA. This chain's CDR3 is CASSLGPQGGAAEAFF. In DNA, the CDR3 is TGTGCCAGCAGCTTAGGTCCACAGGGGGGTGCGGCTGAAGCTTTCTTT.

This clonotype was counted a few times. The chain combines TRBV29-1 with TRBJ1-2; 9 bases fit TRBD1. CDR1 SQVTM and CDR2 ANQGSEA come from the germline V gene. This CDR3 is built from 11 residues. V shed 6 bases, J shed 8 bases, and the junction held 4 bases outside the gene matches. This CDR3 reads CSVRTGEGYTF. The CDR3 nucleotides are TGCAGCGTGCGGACAGGGGAAGGCTACACCTTC.

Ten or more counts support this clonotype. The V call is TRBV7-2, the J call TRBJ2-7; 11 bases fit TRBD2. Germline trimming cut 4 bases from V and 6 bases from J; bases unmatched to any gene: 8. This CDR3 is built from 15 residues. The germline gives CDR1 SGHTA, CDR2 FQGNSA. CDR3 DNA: TGTGCCAGCAGCTCACTAGCGGGAGTTTACCCCGAGCAGTACTTC. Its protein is CASSSLAGVYPEQYF.

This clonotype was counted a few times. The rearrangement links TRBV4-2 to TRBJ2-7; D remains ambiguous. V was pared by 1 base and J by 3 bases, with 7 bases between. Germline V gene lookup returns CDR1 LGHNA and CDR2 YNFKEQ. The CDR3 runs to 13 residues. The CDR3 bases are TGTGCCAGCAGCCAAGGTATCATCTACGAGCAGTACTTC. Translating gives CASSQGIIYEQYF.

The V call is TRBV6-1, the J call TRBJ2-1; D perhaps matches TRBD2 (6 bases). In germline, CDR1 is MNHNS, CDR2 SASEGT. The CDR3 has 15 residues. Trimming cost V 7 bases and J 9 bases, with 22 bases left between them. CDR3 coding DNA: TGTGCCAGCACCCCGGGCGGGAAAACTGGCGGTGAGCAGTTCTTC. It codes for CASTPGGKTGGEQFF.

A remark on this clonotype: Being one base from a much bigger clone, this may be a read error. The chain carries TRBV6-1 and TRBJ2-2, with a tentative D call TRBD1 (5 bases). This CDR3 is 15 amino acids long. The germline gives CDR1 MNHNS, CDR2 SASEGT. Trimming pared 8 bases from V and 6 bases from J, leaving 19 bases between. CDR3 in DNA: TGTGCCAGCGATACCATGACATGGGGCCCCGGGGAGCTGTTTTTT. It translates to CASDTMTWGPGELFF.

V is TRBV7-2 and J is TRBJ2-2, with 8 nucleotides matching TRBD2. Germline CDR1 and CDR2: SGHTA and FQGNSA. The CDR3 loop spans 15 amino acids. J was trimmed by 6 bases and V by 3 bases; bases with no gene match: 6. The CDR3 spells CASSFTSGGPGELFF. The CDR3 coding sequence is TGTGCCAGCAGCTTTACTTCGGGGGGGCCCGGGGAGCTGTTTTTT.

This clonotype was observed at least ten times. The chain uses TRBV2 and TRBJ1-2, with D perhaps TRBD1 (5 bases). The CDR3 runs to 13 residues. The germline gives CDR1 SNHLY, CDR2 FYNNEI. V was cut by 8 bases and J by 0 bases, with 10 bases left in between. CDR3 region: CASAQGTNYGYTF. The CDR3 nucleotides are TGTGCCAGCGCCCAGGGTACTAACTATGGCTACACCTTC.

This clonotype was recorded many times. CDR3: CASSYREGYTF. CDR3 sequence (DNA): TGTGCCAGCAGCTACAGGGAAGGCTACACCTTC. The rearrangement uses TRBV7-6 and TRBJ1-2, with D perhaps matching TRBD1 (6 bases). V lost 4 bases, J lost 8 bases, and 8 bases lay in between. The CDR3 has 11 amino acids. Germline V lookup: CDR1 SGHVS, CDR2 FNYEAQ.

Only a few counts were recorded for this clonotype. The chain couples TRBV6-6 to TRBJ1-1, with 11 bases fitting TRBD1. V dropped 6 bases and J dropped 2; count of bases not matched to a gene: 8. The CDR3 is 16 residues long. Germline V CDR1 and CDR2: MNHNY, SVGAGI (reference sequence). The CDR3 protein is CASRPGTGGRNTEAFF. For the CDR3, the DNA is TGTGCCAGCAGGCCAGGGACAGGGGGAAGAAACACTGAAGCTTTCTTT.

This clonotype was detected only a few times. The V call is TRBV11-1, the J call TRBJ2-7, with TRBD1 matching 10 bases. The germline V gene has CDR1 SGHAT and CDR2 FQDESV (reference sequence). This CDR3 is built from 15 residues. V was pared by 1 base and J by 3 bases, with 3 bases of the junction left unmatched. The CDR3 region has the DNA TGTGCCAGCAGCTTAGTCGGGACAGGGGACTACGAGCAGTACTTC. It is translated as CASSLVGTGDYEQYF. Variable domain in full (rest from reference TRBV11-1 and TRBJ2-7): EAEVAQSPRYKITEKSQAVAFWCDPISGHATLYWYRQILGQGPELLVQFQDESVVDDSQLPKDRFSAERLKGVDSTLKIQPAELGDSAMYLCASSLVGTGDYEQYFGPGTRLTVT.

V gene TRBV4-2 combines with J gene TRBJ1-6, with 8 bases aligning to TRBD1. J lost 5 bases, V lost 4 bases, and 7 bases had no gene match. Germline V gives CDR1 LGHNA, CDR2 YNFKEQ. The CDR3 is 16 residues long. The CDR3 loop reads CASSPETGVNNSPLHF. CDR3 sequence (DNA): TGTGCCAGCAGCCCCGAGACAGGGGTTAATAATTCACCCCTCCACTTT.

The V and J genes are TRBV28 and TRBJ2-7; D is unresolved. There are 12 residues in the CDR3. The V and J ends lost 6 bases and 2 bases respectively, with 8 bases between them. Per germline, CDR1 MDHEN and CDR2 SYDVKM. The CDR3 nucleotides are TGTGCCAGCAGAACCCTTACCTACGAGCAGTACTTC. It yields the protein CASRTLTYEQYF.

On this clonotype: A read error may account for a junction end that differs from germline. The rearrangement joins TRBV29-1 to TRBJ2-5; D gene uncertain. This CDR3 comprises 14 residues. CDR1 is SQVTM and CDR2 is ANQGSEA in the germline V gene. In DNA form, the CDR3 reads TGCAGCGTTGATCTTGGGCCAGCACAAGAGACTCAGTACTTC. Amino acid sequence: CSVDLGPAQETQYF.